Listed here are 30 T cell receptor beta chains from one sample, sequenced in a study of blood T cell repertoires in COVID-19. TCRdb's table, derived via immunoSEQ multiplex PCR, lists solely in-frame clones and lacks some. The repertoire holds about 270,000 clones, with approximately 88% as singletons. The sequencing input was PBMCs or T cells enriched from blood (not recorded which). These TCRs come from a woman between 35 and 50 years old with acute COVID-19.

The chain links TRBV19 to TRBJ1-1; D perhaps matches TRBD1 (5 bases). Germline V gene sequence: CDR1 LNHDA, CDR2 SQIVND (reference sequence). This CDR3 has 14 amino acids. V lost 7 bases and J 3 bases, leaving 15 bases between the germline ends. CDR3 bases: TGTGCCAGTATGTTCGGGCAAGGGGACACTGAAGCTTTCTTT. It is translated as CASMFGQGDTEAFF. Based on the CDR3 plus reference TRBV19 and TRBJ1-1, the full variable domain is DGGITQSPKYLFRKEGQNVTLSCEQNLNHDAMYWYRQDPGQGLRLIYYSQIVNDFQKGDIAEGYSVSREKKESFPLTVTSAQKNPTAFYLCASMFGQGDTEAFFGQGTRLTVV.

CDR3 in amino acids: CASSFGANEQFF. For the CDR3, the DNA is TGTGCCAGCAGCTTCGGAGCTAATGAGCAGTTCTTC. The V gene is TRBV7-8, the J gene TRBJ2-1; D ambiguous. Germline V lookup: CDR1 SGHVS, CDR2 FQNEAQ. There are 12 residues in the CDR3. V lost 3 bases, J lost 7 bases, and 7 bases lay in between.

This chain uses TRBV2 with TRBJ1-5, with D perhaps matching TRBD1 (6 bases). This CDR3 region has 15 residues. V gave up 6 bases and J gave up 4 bases, with 16 bases separating them. CDR1 and CDR2 (germline): SNHLY, FYNNEI. DNA for the CDR3: TGTGCCAGCAGCGCCGAGGGACACCAGAATCAGCCCCAGCATTTT. Its protein is CASSAEGHQNQPQHF. The variable domain in full, completed from reference TRBV2 and TRBJ1-5, reads EPEVTQTPSHQVTQMGQEVILRCVPISNHLYFYWYRQILGQKVEFLVSFYNNEISEKSEIFDDQFSVERPDGSNFTLKIRSTKLEDSAMYFCASSAEGHQNQPQHFGDGTRLSIL.

The chain is built from TRBV10-1 and TRBJ1-1, with D uncertain. Germline CDR1 and CDR2: WNHNN and SYGVQD (reference sequence). CDR3 length: 15 amino acids. Trimming removed 9 bases from V and 0 bases from J, with 17 bases in between. CDR3 sequence: CAREEEALMNTEAFF. CDR3 DNA sequence: TGCGCCAGAGAGGAAGAGGCCTTAATGAACACTGAAGCTTTCTTT.

This clone appeared a few times. This specimen includes other DNA sequences encoding the same CDR3. V is TRBV7-8 and J is TRBJ1-1, with D uncertain. The CDR3 length is 13 residues. Trimming left V 3 bases short and J 3 bases short, with 8 bases between. CDR1 and CDR2 from the germline V gene are SGHVS and FQNEAQ. CDR3 region: CASSFDRDTEAFF. The CDR3 nucleotides are TGTGCCAGCAGCTTCGATCGGGACACTGAAGCTTTCTTT.

This sequence joins TRBV12-5 and TRBJ2-1, with 16 bases fitting TRBD2. Germline V gene data show CDR1 as LGHNT and CDR2 as FRNRAP. Trimming at V came to 6 bases and at J to 0 bases, leaving 5 bases not matched to a gene. The CDR3 extends over 18 amino acids. The CDR3, as DNA: TGTGCTAGTGGCCTGGGACTAGCGGGAGGGAGCTCCTACAATGAGCAGTTCTTC. This codes for CASGLGLAGGSSYNEQFF.

The V and J genes are TRBV7-9 and TRBJ1-1; 7 positions match TRBD1. V gave up 4 bases and J gave up 4 bases; unmatched junction bases: 9. The CDR3 contains 15 residues. Per germline, CDR1 SEHNR and CDR2 FQNEAQ (reference sequence). CDR3 residues: CASSSGQVLGTEAFF. The CDR3 region has the DNA TGTGCCAGCAGCTCCGGACAGGTTTTGGGCACTGAAGCTTTCTTT.

The chain links TRBV27 to TRBJ1-2; weak D call: TRBD1 (5 bases). This CDR3 is built from 13 residues. CDR1 is MNHEY, CDR2 SMNVEV, per germline (reference sequence). V shed 6 bases and J shed 4 bases, with 12 bases lying between them. CDR3: CASSPTDSYGYTF. The CDR3 DNA reads as TGTGCCAGCAGCCCGACTGACAGCTATGGCTACACCTTC.

This clone has only a few counts. This chain joins TRBV6-5 and TRBJ1-1; the D gene is possibly TRBD1 (5 bases). CDR3 length: 15 amino acids. CDR1 MNHEY and CDR2 SVGAGI come from the germline V gene. With 6 bases removed from V and 1 base from J, the gap between germline ends came to 15 bases. The CDR3 reads CASSAASGANTEAFF. The CDR3, as DNA: TGTGCCAGCAGCGCCGCCTCTGGGGCGAACACTGAAGCTTTCTTT.

The V call is TRBV6-5, the J call TRBJ1-2; D gene uncertain. The germline V gene encodes CDR1 MNHEY and CDR2 SVGAGI. V gave up 6 bases and J gave up 8 bases, with 13 bases separating them. The CDR3 contains 12 residues. CDR3 in amino acids: CASSKTSGGYTF. CDR3 sequence (DNA): TGTGCCAGCAGCAAAACTAGCGGCGGCTACACCTTC.

The rearrangement joins TRBV9 to TRBJ2-1; D unclear. Looked up from germline, CDR1 is SGDLS and CDR2 is YYNGEE. Deletions cut 0 bases from V and 9 bases from J, with 19 bases between. This CDR3 is built from 16 residues. CDR3 amino acids: CASSVEVAASGGEQFF. CDR3 nucleotides: TGTGCCAGCAGCGTAGAGGTAGCTGCGTCTGGTGGTGAGCAGTTCTTC.

V is TRBV9 and J is TRBJ2-1; possibly TRBD1 for D (5 bases). The germline V and J ends were trimmed by 0 bases and 9 bases, with 16 bases remaining between them. This CDR3 spans 15 amino acids. CDR1 and CDR2 from the germline V gene are SGDLS and YYNGEE. In nucleotides, the CDR3 is TGTGCCAGCAGCGTAGGGGCTCAGGGCATGGCTGAGCAGTTCTTC. As protein: CASSVGAQGMAEQFF.

The rearrangement links TRBV18 to TRBJ1-2, with D unresolved. The germline V gene encodes CDR1 KGHSH and CDR2 LQKENI. The CDR3 runs to 13 residues. V shed 4 bases and J shed 3 bases, with 9 bases lying between them. CDR3 nucleotide sequence: TGTGCCAGCTCACTCGGCGGAGACTATGGCTACACCTTC. Translated, it gives CASSLGGDYGYTF.

The chain links TRBV5-1 to TRBJ1-2, with D tentatively TRBD1 (6 bases). The CDR3 has 13 amino acids. V shed 7 bases and J shed 1 base, with 11 bases lying between them. Per the germline V gene, CDR1 is SGHRS and CDR2 is YFSETQ. The CDR3 DNA reads TGCGCCAGCGCACAGGGCCTTAACTATGGCTACACCTTC. This gives the protein CASAQGLNYGYTF.

This sequence joins TRBV28 and TRBJ2-3, with 10 bases matching TRBD1. This CDR3 is 16 amino acids long. The germline V gene has CDR1 MDHEN and CDR2 SYDVKM. The V segment lost 3 bases and the J segment 2 bases; nucleotides outside the gene matches: 5. Written as DNA, the CDR3 is TGTGCCAGCAGTTTTTCGGGACAGGGGCTCACAGATACGCAGTATTTT. Amino acid sequence: CASSFSGQGLTDTQYF.

The chain links TRBV5-1 to TRBJ2-1; the D gene is possibly TRBD2 (5 bases). V dropped 4 bases and J dropped 12 bases, with 23 bases sitting between them. In germline, CDR1 is SGHRS, CDR2 YFSETQ. The CDR3 covers 15 residues. CDR3 in DNA: TGCGCCAGCAGCCCAGTAGCTTCAACTAGTTTCGGGCAGTTCTTC. Its protein is CASSPVASTSFGQFF.

The chain is built from TRBV24-1 and TRBJ2-2, with no clear D. V was clipped by 5 bases and J by 6 bases, with 6 bases between them. Looked up from germline, CDR1 is KGHDR and CDR2 is SFDVKD. CDR3 length equals 12 residues. This chain's CDR3 is CATSARAGELFF. The CDR3 DNA reads as TGTGCCACCAGTGCTCGGGCCGGGGAGCTGTTTTTT.

The V gene is TRBV15, the J gene TRBJ2-1; 9 positions agree with TRBD2. J gave up 2 bases and V 8 bases, and 1 base lay outside the gene matches. CDR3 length: 13 residues. The germline V gene encodes CDR1 LNHNV and CDR2 YYDKDF (reference sequence). Here the CDR3 reads CATASGTYNEQFF. Here the CDR3 DNA reads TGTGCCACCGCTAGCGGGACCTACAATGAGCAGTTCTTC.

V gene TRBV4-1 combines with J gene TRBJ2-1, with TRBD2 matching over 10 bases. V trimming: 7 bases; J trimming: 7 bases; junction bases outside the gene matches: 10. The CDR3 consists of 15 residues. Per germline, CDR1 MGHRA and CDR2 YSYEKL. The CDR3 coding sequence is TGCGCCAGCACAGATAGCGGGAGGACCGGTAATGAGCAGTTCTTC. This gives the protein CASTDSGRTGNEQFF.

CDR3 in DNA: TGTGCCAGCAGTGCAGGGCGGGGGGGGAAATATATGAACACTGAAGCTTTCTTT. Residues: CASSAGRGGKYMNTEAFF. The rearrangement uses TRBV2 and TRBJ1-1, with D possibly being TRBD1 (5 bases). CDR3 size: 18 residues. CDR1 and CDR2 from the germline V gene are SNHLY and FYNNEI. Trimming took 4 bases from V and 0 from J, leaving 21 bases between them.

This chain uses TRBV27 with TRBJ1-1; 9 bases match TRBD1. This CDR3 comprises 16 residues. V lost 4 bases to trimming and J lost 10 bases; unmatched junction nucleotides: 16. CDR1 is MNHEY and CDR2 is SMNVEV in the germline V gene (reference sequence). This CDR3 is CASSSFGTGYFMGAFF. CDR3 sequence (DNA): TGTGCCAGCAGTTCTTTCGGGACAGGGTATTTCATGGGAGCTTTCTTT.

This chain uses TRBV6-5 with TRBJ1-1; no clear D gene. Germline CDR1 reads MNHEY; CDR2 reads SVGAGI. The CDR3 length is 13 residues. Deletions cut 7 bases from V and 5 bases from J, with 14 bases between. The CDR3 nucleotides are TGTGCCAGCACCAAAGGGAGATGGACTGAAGCTTTCTTT. This translates into CASTKGRWTEAFF.

This rearrangement joins TRBV6-2 or TRBV6-3 to TRBJ2-5, with 9 bases aligning to TRBD2. The ends lost 3 bases at V and 6 bases at J; junction bases unmatched: 11. The CDR3 extends over 16 amino acids. CDR1 is MNHEY, CDR2 SVGEGT, per germline. The DNA for the CDR3 is TGTGCCAGCAGTTATGGCCTAGCGGGGTCCAGTAAGACCCAGTACTTC. It specifies CASSYGLAGSSKTQYF.

The chain employs TRBV27 and TRBJ1-3, with D unresolved. CDR1 and CDR2 from the germline V gene are MNHEY and SMNVEV (reference sequence). Trimming pared 6 bases from V and 0 bases from J, leaving 12 bases between. The CDR3 has 15 residues. The CDR3 here is CASSRKPNSGNTIYF. The CDR3 coding sequence is TGTGCCAGCAGCAGAAAACCGAACTCTGGAAACACCATATATTTT.

The chain carries TRBV30 and TRBJ1-3; D possibly corresponds to TRBD1 (5 bases). Trimming took off 1 base at V and 0 bases at J, with 10 bases between the two ends. The CDR3 spans 15 residues. The germline CDR1 and CDR2 sequences are GTSNPN and SVGIG (reference sequence). The CDR3 DNA reads TGTGCCTGGAGTGCGTGGGGCGTCTCTGGAAACACCATATATTTT. This codes for CAWSAWGVSGNTIYF.

This chain joins TRBV14 and TRBJ1-2; weak D call: TRBD1 (6 bases). The CDR3 length is 17 residues. V was shortened by 1 base and J by 0 bases, with 15 bases between the two germline ends. Looked up from germline, CDR1 is SGHDN and CDR2 is FVKESK. The CDR3 DNA reads as TGTGCCAGCAGCCAAGTAACAGGGATTCTACCTAACTATGGCTACACCTTC. This translates into CASSQVTGILPNYGYTF.

The chain joins TRBV9 to TRBJ2-7, with D perhaps matching TRBD1 (5 bases). This CDR3 region has 16 residues. CDR1 SGDLS and CDR2 YYNGEE come from the germline V gene. V lost 4 bases to trimming and J lost 0 bases, with 17 bases between them. The CDR3 here is CASSYYQQAHSYEQYF. CDR3 nucleotide sequence: TGTGCCAGCAGCTATTACCAACAGGCTCACTCCTACGAGCAGTACTTC.

The chain has TRBV4-1 and TRBJ1-1, with no clear D. The V end was cut by 6 bases, the J end by 3 bases, with 11 bases between. Germline assignment: CDR1 MGHRA and CDR2 YSYEKL. The CDR3 sequence is 13 residues long. CDR3 sequence: CASREGWDTEAFF. CDR3 in DNA: TGCGCCAGCAGGGAGGGATGGGACACTGAAGCTTTCTTT.

This sequence joins TRBV7-9 and TRBJ1-1; 7 bases align to TRBD1. V lost 3 bases to trimming and J lost 1 base; unmatched junction nucleotides: 2. This CDR3 has 14 residues. The germline gives CDR1 SEHNR, CDR2 FQNEAQ (reference sequence). CDR3: CASSLRGRNTEAFF. The CDR3 bases are TGTGCCAGCAGCTTGAGGGGGCGGAACACTGAAGCTTTCTTT.

The J gene is TRBJ2-3, the V gene TRBV5-5, with D uncertain. This CDR3 spans 12 amino acids. V lost 4 bases and J lost 6, with 9 bases in between. The germline V gene encodes CDR1 SGHKS and CDR2 YYEKEE (reference sequence). Here the CDR3 DNA reads TGTGCCAGCAGCCTAGAGGTGGATACGCAGTATTTT. This translates into CASSLEVDTQYF.